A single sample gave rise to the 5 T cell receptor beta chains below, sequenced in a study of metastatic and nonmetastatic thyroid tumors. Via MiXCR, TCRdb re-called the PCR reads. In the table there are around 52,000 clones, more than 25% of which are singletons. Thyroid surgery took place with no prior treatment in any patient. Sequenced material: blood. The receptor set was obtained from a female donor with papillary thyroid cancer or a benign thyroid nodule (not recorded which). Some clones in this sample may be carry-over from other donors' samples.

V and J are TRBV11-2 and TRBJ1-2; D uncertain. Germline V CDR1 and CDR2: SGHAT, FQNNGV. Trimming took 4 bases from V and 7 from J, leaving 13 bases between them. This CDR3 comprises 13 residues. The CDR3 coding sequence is TGTGCCAGCAGCTGGACTGGGGTCCGTGGCTACACCTTC. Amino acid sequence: CASSWTGVRGYTF.

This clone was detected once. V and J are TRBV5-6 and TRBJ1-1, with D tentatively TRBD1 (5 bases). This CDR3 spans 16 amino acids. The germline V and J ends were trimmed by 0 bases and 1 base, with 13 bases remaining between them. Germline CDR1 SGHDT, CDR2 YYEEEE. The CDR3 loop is CASSLGPPRENTEAFF. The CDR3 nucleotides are TGTGCCAGCAGCTTGGGGCCCCCCAGGGAGAACACTGAAGCTTTCTTT. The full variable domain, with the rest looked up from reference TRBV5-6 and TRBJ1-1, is DAGVTQSPTHLIKTRGQQVTLRCSPKSGHDTVSWYQQALGQGPQFIFQYYEEEERQRGNFPDRFSGHQFPNYSSELNVNALLLGDSALYLCASSLGPPRENTEAFFGQGTRLTVV.

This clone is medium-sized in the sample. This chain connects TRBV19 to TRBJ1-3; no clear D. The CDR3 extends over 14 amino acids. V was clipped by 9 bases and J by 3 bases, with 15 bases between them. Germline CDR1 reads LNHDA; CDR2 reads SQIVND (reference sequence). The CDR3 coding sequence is TGTGCCAGACCGCAGGCCCACGGTGGAAACACCATATATTTT. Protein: CARPQAHGGNTIYF.

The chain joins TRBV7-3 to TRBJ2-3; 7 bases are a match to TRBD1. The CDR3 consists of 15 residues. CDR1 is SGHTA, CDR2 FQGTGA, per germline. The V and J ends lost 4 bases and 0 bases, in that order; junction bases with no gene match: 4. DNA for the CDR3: TGTGCCAGCAGCTCTGGACAGGACAGCACAGATACGCAGTATTTT. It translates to CASSSGQDSTDTQYF.

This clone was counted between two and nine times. In DNA form, the CDR3 reads TGTGCCAGCAGTTCTACTTCTCAACACACAGATACGCAGTATTTT. This encodes CASSSTSQHTDTQYF. The chain joins TRBV6-4 to TRBJ2-3; D is unresolved. This CDR3 has 15 amino acids. V was clipped by 5 bases and J by 2 bases, with 14 bases between them. CDR1 is MRHNA and CDR2 is SNTAGT in the germline V gene.